This T cell receptor beta chain was sequenced for a study of blood T cell repertoires in COVID-19. Study background: From T cells, B-cell-depleted T cells, or PBMCs came the material, which was cDNA or gDNA.

In the original processing: Nucleated cell counts were estimated from reference gene primer amplification. Generated by immunoSEQ multiplex PCR, the TCRdb table keeps only in-frame clones and is missing some. Clone size and V and J calls were adopted from that table, with D and trimming inferred from the DNA. Of 80,000 to 95,000 clones in the sample, approximately 88% were seen once. With V trimmed by 7 bases and J by 2 bases, 14 bases remained unmatched. This CDR3 has 17 amino acids. In germline, CDR1 is MNHNY, CDR2 SVGAGI (reference sequence). This receptor was taken from a woman older than 75 with active or convalescent COVID-19. Source material: peripheral blood. The V and J genes are TRBV6-6 and TRBJ2-3; 8 nucleotides line up with TRBD2. The CDR3, as DNA: TGTGCCAGCAATCGACCCGGGAGGGGAGGTAACACAGATACGCAGTATTTT. This encodes CASNRPGRGGNTDTQYF.